These 31 T cell receptor beta chains came from one sample sequenced in a study of blood T cell repertoires in COVID-19. This table comes from immunoSEQ multiplex PCR, and its TCRdb copy is limited to in-frame clones, with some not included. The sample shows 250,000 to 300,000 clones, approximately 86% of them seen only once. The material sequenced was peripheral blood. The receptor set was obtained from a woman in her late teens or twenties with acute or convalescent COVID-19.

CDR3 nucleotides: TGTGCCAGCTCACCACTTATCTCCAGCGGGGCCCCCTACGAGCAGTACTTC. It is translated as CASSPLISSGAPYEQYF. This chain connects TRBV18 to TRBJ2-7; 7 bases agree with TRBD2. With 1 base clipped from V and 2 bases from J, the junction kept 11 bases outside the gene matches. The CDR3 totals 17 residues. Germline CDR1 is KGHSH and CDR2 is LQKENI. Filled out from reference TRBV18 and TRBJ2-7, the complete variable domain reads NAGVMQNPRHLVRRRGQEARLRCSPMKGHSHVYWYRQLPEEGLKFMVYLQKENIIDESGMPKERFSAEFPKEGPSILRIQQVVRGDSAAYFCASSPLISSGAPYEQYFGPGTRLTVT.

CDR3 coding DNA: TGTGCCAGCAGCAGCCAGGGGGCAGCTTACGAGCAGTACTTC. Its protein product is CASSSQGAAYEQYF. The rearrangement joins TRBV27 to TRBJ2-7, with 8 bases matching TRBD1. Germline CDR1 MNHEY, CDR2 SMNVEV (reference sequence). This CDR3 spans 14 amino acids. J lost 4 bases, V lost 6 bases, and 8 bases had no gene match.

This clone showed up just a few times. The chain joins TRBV12-5 to TRBJ1-5, with TRBD1 as a possible D gene (6 bases). Germline loops: CDR1 LGHNT, CDR2 FRNRAP. This CDR3 spans 13 amino acids. CDR3 DNA: TGTGCCGGGTCTCGGGGGGGGCATCAGCCCCAGCATTTT. Translation gives CAGSRGGHQPQHF.

This rearrangement joins TRBV7-9 to TRBJ1-2; D is perhaps TRBD1 (5 bases). The CDR3 length is 15 residues. V was pared by 2 bases and J by 5 bases, with 15 bases between. Germline CDR1 and CDR2: SEHNR and FQNEAQ (reference sequence). The CDR3 DNA reads as TGTGCCAGCAGCTTAAGTCCGGCAGGGTTTTATGGCTACACCTTC. Its protein product is CASSLSPAGFYGYTF.

This clone was picked up a small number of times. CDR3 protein: CASRDALGVASPLHF. The CDR3 nucleotides read TGTGCCAGCAGAGACGCTCTGGGAGTGGCTTCACCCCTCCACTTT. The V gene is TRBV6-5, the J gene TRBJ1-6; D uncertain. This CDR3 contains 15 residues. Germline lookup yields CDR1 MNHEY and CDR2 SVGAGI. V lost 6 bases to trimming and J lost 9 bases, with 18 bases between them.

The chain couples TRBV3-1 (or the pseudogene TRBV3-2) to TRBJ2-7; 9 nucleotides match TRBD2. The CDR3 extends over 15 amino acids. Germline CDR1 reads LGHDT; CDR2 reads YNNKEL (reference sequence). J gave up 1 base and V 1 base, and 2 bases lay outside the gene matches. The CDR3 nucleotides are TGTGCCAGCAGCCAAGGCGGGAGGGCTTCCTACGAGCAGTACTTC. Translation: CASSQGGRASYEQYF.

This clone has a single count. This chain uses TRBV30 with TRBJ1-1; 9 nucleotides agree with TRBD1. The ends lost 0 bases at V and 5 bases at J; junction bases unmatched: 13. The germline CDR1 and CDR2 sequences are GTSNPN and SVGIG (reference sequence). The CDR3 is 17 amino acids. The CDR3 region is CAWSVRRGTGRRTEAFF. CDR3 coding DNA: TGTGCCTGGAGTGTGCGTAGGGGGACAGGGAGGAGAACTGAAGCTTTCTTT.

V and J are TRBV5-4 and TRBJ2-2, with D perhaps matching TRBD2 (5 bases). CDR1 and CDR2 (germline): SGHNT, YYREEE (reference sequence). The V end lost 1 base, the J end lost 5 bases, and 15 bases lay between the germline ends. This CDR3 has 16 residues. The CDR3 coding sequence is TGTGCCAGCAGCTTGTTCCCGCTAGGCGGGACCGGGGAGCTGTTTTTT. It is translated as CASSLFPLGGTGELFF.

The chain uses TRBV13 and TRBJ2-1; possible D gene TRBD1, 6 bases. The CDR3 contains 16 residues. From germline, CDR1 is PRHDT and CDR2 FYEKMQ (reference sequence). The V gene lost 7 bases and the J gene lost 7 bases, with 23 bases spanning the gap. This CDR3 is CASTSGAWAVRNEQFF. In DNA form, the CDR3 reads TGTGCCAGCACCTCAGGGGCTTGGGCAGTACGGAATGAGCAGTTCTTC.

The chain uses TRBV9 and TRBJ1-1, with 7 bases lining up with TRBD1. V was pared by 0 bases and J by 4 bases, with 12 bases of the junction left unmatched. The CDR3 loop spans 17 amino acids. Germline V gene data show CDR1 as SGDLS and CDR2 as YYNGEE. This CDR3 reads CASSVGAGGISGTEAFF. DNA of the CDR3: TGTGCCAGCAGCGTAGGGGCAGGGGGTATAAGCGGCACTGAAGCTTTCTTT.

The chain joins TRBV2 to TRBJ1-5; the match to TRBD1 covers 8 bases. After removal of 10 bases from V and 6 bases from J, the junction contained 8 bases not matched to a gene. Germline CDR1 is SNHLY and CDR2 is FYNNEI. The CDR3 runs to 13 residues. CDR3 in DNA: TGTGCCACCGCGGGACAGGCTCTTCAGCCCCAGCATTTT. Encoded protein: CATAGQALQPQHF.

The chain has TRBV7-2 and TRBJ1-2, with D tentatively TRBD1 (5 bases). There are 15 residues in the CDR3. The V gene's germline CDR1 is SGHTA and CDR2 FQGNSA. V was shortened by 5 bases and J by 5 bases, with 18 bases between the two germline ends. The CDR3 DNA sequence: TGTGCCAGCAGCCAAGACAGTCAAAGGGCTTATGGCTACACCTTC. Its translation: CASSQDSQRAYGYTF.

The chain recombines TRBV6-2 or TRBV6-3 with TRBJ2-1; 11 nucleotides match TRBD1. Looked up from germline, CDR1 is MNHEY and CDR2 is SVGEGT. V was clipped by 0 bases and J by 6 bases; unmatched bases: 4. The CDR3 spans 16 residues. The CDR3 sequence is CASSYSVDRGLNEQFF. The CDR3 DNA follows: TGTGCCAGCAGTTACTCGGTGGACAGGGGGCTCAATGAGCAGTTCTTC.

The rearrangement links TRBV6-2 or TRBV6-3 to TRBJ2-7, with 8 bases fitting TRBD2. The ends lost 5 bases at V and 3 bases at J; junction bases unmatched: 6. From germline, CDR1 is MNHEY and CDR2 SVGEGT. The CDR3 is 14 residues long. This chain's CDR3 is CASSLPTSVYEQYF. The CDR3, as DNA: TGTGCCAGCAGTCTTCCGACTAGCGTCTACGAGCAGTACTTC.

This sequence joins TRBV15 and TRBJ2-1, with D tentatively TRBD2 (6 bases). Trimming removed 0 bases at V and 4 bases at J, with 16 bases between. This CDR3 is built from 17 residues. CDR1 and CDR2 from the germline V gene are LNHNV and YYDKDF (reference sequence). The CDR3 sequence is CATSRDVGSGSYNEQFF. DNA for the CDR3: TGTGCCACCAGCAGAGATGTAGGTAGCGGATCATACAATGAGCAGTTCTTC.

The V call is TRBV28, the J call TRBJ2-2; 9 bases agree with TRBD1. The CDR3 totals 18 residues. V dropped 1 base and J dropped 7; count of bases not matched to a gene: 13. Per the germline V gene, CDR1 is MDHEN and CDR2 is SYDVKM. The DNA for the CDR3 is TGTGCCAGCAGTTTATCTCGGTCCAACAGGGGGCGCGGCGGGGAGCTGTTTTTT. It specifies CASSLSRSNRGRGGELFF.

The chain combines TRBV28 with TRBJ2-3, with 7 positions matching TRBD2. The V segment lost 7 bases and the J segment 3 bases; nucleotides outside the gene matches: 13. CDR1 is MDHEN and CDR2 is SYDVKM in the germline V gene. This CDR3 has 16 amino acids. CDR3 DNA sequence: TGTGCCAGCACCGCCGGGGGACTACCACGGACAGATACGCAGTATTTT. This encodes CASTAGGLPRTDTQYF. The full variable domain, rest sourced from reference TRBV28 and TRBJ2-3, is DVKVTQSSRYLVKRTGEKVFLECVQDMDHENMFWYRQDPGLGLRLIYFSYDVKMKEKGDIPEGYSVSREKKERFSLILESASTNQTSMYLCASTAGGLPRTDTQYFGPGTRLTVL.

The chain links TRBV27 to TRBJ2-5; 12 bases map to TRBD1. CDR1 is MNHEY and CDR2 is SMNVEV in the germline V gene (reference sequence). Unmatched junction bases numbered 5, after V lost 5 bases and J lost 4 bases. The length of the CDR3 is 15 residues. Written as DNA, the CDR3 is TGTGCCAGCAGTAGGGGACAGGGGGCAACAGAGACCCAGTACTTC. This encodes CASSRGQGATETQYF.

This clone was picked up a small number of times. The chain employs TRBV29-1 and TRBJ1-2, with 7 nucleotides matching TRBD1. The J segment lost 8 bases and the V segment lost 7 bases, leaving 10 bases of the junction unmatched. The germline V gene has CDR1 SQVTM and CDR2 ANQGSEA. This CDR3 is built from 12 residues. The CDR3 nucleotides are TGCAGCGCCCCGGACAGGACTTTCGGCTACACCTTC. As protein: CSAPDRTFGYTF.

The rearrangement joins TRBV7-9 to TRBJ1-1; perhaps TRBD1 as D (6 bases). The V and J ends lost 5 bases and 5 bases respectively, with 18 bases between them. Germline lookup yields CDR1 SEHNR and CDR2 FQNEAQ (reference sequence). CDR3 length: 15 amino acids. CDR3 nucleotide sequence: TGTGCCAGCAGCCGGGACATCGCCGGTGAAACTGAAGCTTTCTTT. Translation: CASSRDIAGETEAFF.

The chain employs TRBV28 and TRBJ2-7, with a weak D call TRBD1 (6 bases). Germline-derived CDR1 and CDR2 are MDHEN and SYDVKM. V was cut by 5 bases and J by 7 bases, with 18 bases left in between. This CDR3 has 14 amino acids. The CDR3 nucleotides read TGTGCCAGCAGTACGTCAGGGGTCATTGGAGAGCAGTACTTC. This encodes CASSTSGVIGEQYF.

This chain joins TRBV28 and TRBJ2-1; the match to TRBD2 covers 7 bases. The CDR3 has 12 residues. Trimming took 3 bases from V and 10 from J; bases not matched to a gene: 3. Germline lookup yields CDR1 MDHEN and CDR2 SYDVKM. CDR3 DNA sequence: TGTGCCAGCAGTTTGACTAGCTCCGAGCAGTTCTTC. Amino acid sequence: CASSLTSSEQFF.

The CDR3 loop reads CASSVPGSGLWFF. The CDR3 nucleotides are TGTGCCAGCAGCGTGCCCGGGAGCGGGTTGTGGTTCTTC. The chain links TRBV7-3 to TRBJ2-1; D might be TRBD2 (6 bases). V lost 5 bases, J lost 15 bases, and 20 bases lay in between. Germline CDR1 is SGHTA and CDR2 is FQGTGA. The CDR3 has 13 residues.

The CDR3 coding sequence is TGTGCCACCAGCACACCTACTAGCGGGAGACGAGAGACCCAGTACTTC. Its translation is CATSTPTSGRRETQYF. V and J are TRBV15 and TRBJ2-5; 11 bases match TRBD2. This CDR3 has 16 amino acids. V was pared by 4 bases and J by 4 bases, with 8 bases of the junction left unmatched. Germline CDR1 and CDR2: LNHNV and YYDKDF (reference sequence).

This clone appeared a single time. The genes are TRBV6-1 and TRBJ2-3; no clear D gene. Germline CDR1 MNHNS, CDR2 SASEGT. The ends were cut back, 3 bases at V and 2 bases at J, with 12 bases in the middle. This CDR3 is 15 amino acids long. CDR3 in amino acids: CASSDPGSVTDTQYF. In nucleotides, the CDR3 is TGTGCCAGCAGTGATCCCGGGTCGGTCACAGATACGCAGTATTTT.

The rearrangement joins TRBV7-9 to TRBJ2-7, with D perhaps matching TRBD2 (6 bases). In germline, CDR1 is SEHNR, CDR2 FQNEAQ (reference sequence). The length of the CDR3 is 15 residues. V was pared by 0 bases and J by 6 bases, with 15 bases between. In DNA, the CDR3 is TGTGCCAGCAGCTTAGCGCTTACCGAGGGAGGCGAGCAGTACTTC. Protein product: CASSLALTEGGEQYF.

The gene calls are TRBV7-8 and TRBJ2-2; 12 bases are a match to TRBD2. The germline gives CDR1 SGHVS, CDR2 FQNEAQ. This CDR3 has 18 amino acids. J was trimmed by 4 bases and V by 4 bases; bases with no gene match: 10. CDR3 in amino acids: CASSYSETSGSFTGELFF. The CDR3 bases are TGTGCCAGCAGCTATTCCGAGACTAGCGGGAGTTTCACCGGGGAGCTGTTTTTT.

The chain combines TRBV27 with TRBJ2-5; 9 bases align to TRBD2. This CDR3 contains 16 residues. Germline V gene lookup returns CDR1 MNHEY and CDR2 SMNVEV (reference sequence). Germline trimming cut 1 base from V and 1 base from J; bases unmatched to any gene: 4. In nucleotides, the CDR3 is TGTGCCAGCAGTTTATTGGGCGGGAGGGCCCAAGAGACCCAGTACTTC. Residues: CASSLLGGRAQETQYF.

The chain links TRBV6-1 to TRBJ1-1, with D uncertain. V lost 6 bases, J lost 7 bases, and 12 bases lay in between. CDR1 MNHNS and CDR2 SASEGT come from the germline V gene. The CDR3 runs 12 residues. The CDR3 is CASRPGVGEAFF. The CDR3 bases are TGTGCCAGCAGGCCGGGAGTAGGTGAAGCTTTCTTT.

This clone came up a few times. V and J are TRBV9 and TRBJ1-1; unclear D gene. V gave up 4 bases and J gave up 0 bases, with 10 bases separating them. The CDR3 runs 14 residues. Germline values: CDR1 SGDLS, CDR2 YYNGEE. The CDR3 region is CASSSHTLNTEAFF. DNA for the CDR3: TGTGCCAGCAGCTCCCACACCCTGAACACTGAAGCTTTCTTT.

This rearrangement joins TRBV6-6 to TRBJ1-3; D unclear. Per the germline V gene, CDR1 is MNHNY and CDR2 is SVGAGI (reference sequence). The V end was cut by 7 bases, the J end by 0 bases, with 4 bases between. The CDR3 totals 12 residues. The CDR3 reads CASTNSGNTIYF. CDR3 sequence (DNA): TGTGCCAGCACCAACTCTGGAAACACCATATATTTT.